This record concerns one T cell receptor (beta chain) sequence. It has no known antigen specificity. Nothing much larger sits one base from this clone, and base qualities are not available. According to the germline V gene (reference sequence), CDR1 reads SGHKS and CDR2 reads YYEKEE. Including cysteine and phenylalanine, the CDR3 has 14 amino acids. The retained sequence is limited to the CDR3, 42 bases, with the frame set at the first base. V drops 0 bases and J drops 3 bases, leaving 9 bases in between. These data belong to a study of OX40 agonist ivuxolimab in advanced cancers. Looking at the study overall: Ivuxolimab, which targeted the costimulatory receptor OX40 (CD134), was an agonistic, fully human IgG2 monoclonal antibody. Intravenous ivuxolimab was administered to patients every 2 weeks at six dose levels: 0.01, 0.1, 0.3, 1.5, 3 and 10 mg/kg. Of the approximately 50 patients in dose escalation, around 19 had hepatocellular carcinoma, approximately 15 had melanoma, 9 had renal cell carcinoma and 9 had head and neck cancer. In the dose-escalation cohort, approximately 82% of patients were male, and the mean age was around 65 years with a range of 23 to 79. Patients were allowed to have had prior anti-PD-1, anti-PD-L1 or anti-CTLA-4 therapy, and around 43% of the dose-escalation patients had been treated with checkpoint inhibitors. Partial responses occurred in three dose-escalation patients, of whom one had hepatocellular carcinoma and two had cutaneous melanoma. Peripheral TCRbeta sequencing aimed to test whether ivuxolimab altered TCR sequence diversity and caused clonal T-cell expansion. The monotherapy dose-escalation portion (N of about 47 patients) of the phase I ivuxolimab trial is reported in the paper.

Patients with a history of autoimmune disease or receiving systemic immunosuppression were excluded from the trial. Peripheral blood for TCR sequencing was collected from all dose cohorts at baseline, on cycle 4 day 1, and on cycle 7 day 1. The samples were taken from a phase I, first-in-human, multicenter, open-label dose-escalation trial of ivuxolimab. Adults with locally advanced or metastatic melanoma, renal cell carcinoma, hepatocellular carcinoma or head and neck squamous cell carcinoma were enrolled in the trial. CD4+ and CD8+ T cells were sorted separately from peripheral blood before TCR sequencing. To sequence the TCRbeta CDR3 region, genomic DNA was isolated from the sorted cells. The immunoSEQ Assay was used to sequence the TCRbeta CDR3 regions. In its TCRdb copy, this immuneACCESS table keeps in-frame sequences only and misses some clones. Where compared with another copy, unresolved V genes explain less than half of these, and the others have no known cause. Across this sample there are about 88,000 clones, with approximately 85% seen only once. Together, the top ten hold 0.2% to 0.25% of the sample.

Overall study outcomes, separate from this receptor: At doses of 0.1 to 3.0 mg/kg, clonal expansion of both CD4+ and CD8+ T cells in blood was seen between baseline and week 6. Antigen specificity was not determined for the clonally expanded peripheral T cells. After ivuxolimab, CD8+ T cells had more expanded clones than CD4+ T cells on average. In the 0.1-3.0 mg/kg groups, partial responders were among the patients with the lowest normalized peripheral clonal expansion, particularly in CD8+ T cells. Low levels of normalized T-cell clonal expansion were also shown by some nonresponding patients.

The sample here was CD4+ or CD8+ T cells sorted from blood, taken in a trial of the OX40 agonist ivuxolimab. The sequence joins TRBV5-5 to TRBJ1-1; 5 matching bases give a weak D call of TRBD1. This clonotype originated in an adult with an advanced solid tumor such as melanoma, head and neck, liver or kidney cancer. The CDR3 protein sequence reads: CASSLGGDDTEAFF. The DNA is TGTGCCAGCAGCTTGGGAGGGGACGACACTGAAGCTTTCTTT.